Shown below are 32 T cell receptor beta chains from a single sample sequenced in a study of T cells after yellow fever vaccination (dated by TCRdb to the late 2010s). This specimen's treatment or condition label, per the study, means: live attenuated yellow fever vaccine strain. The method behind the library was 5' RACE. Instrument used: Illumina HiSeq 2500. TCRdb ran its own pipeline on the public reads, namely fastp trimming at Q25 and MiXCR clone calling, and kept in-frame beta chains. Every CDR3 protein is listed once, alongside the most common genes and DNA of its rows. The sample has 90,000 to 130,000 distinct CDR3 sequences on record, 8.4% of them singletons. The top ten clonotypes cover 25% of the sample. Sequences were derived from CD8+ T cells sorted from PBMCs, sampled 45 days after the yellow fever booster vaccination. These receptors all stem from a young man who received the YFV17D yellow fever vaccine.

As to this clonotype: This could be a read error, since a much larger clone is one nucleotide away. The chain couples TRBV14 to TRBJ2-5; D might be TRBD2 (5 bases). The V gene's germline CDR1 is SGHDN and CDR2 FVKESK. This CDR3 contains 13 residues. DNA of the CDR3: TGTGCCAGCAGCCGAGGGAACCAAGAGAACCAGTACTTC. Translating gives CASSRGNQENQYF.

This clonotype was seen at least ten times. This chain joins TRBV19 and TRBJ2-1, with D uncertain. Trimming removed 5 bases from V and 7 bases from J, with 9 bases in between. CDR1 and CDR2 from the germline V gene are LNHDA and SQIVND (reference sequence). The CDR3 totals 12 residues. The CDR3 sequence: CASSPSFNEQFF. The CDR3 DNA follows: TGTGCCAGTAGTCCCTCCTTTAATGAGCAGTTCTTC. The full variable domain, in which reference TRBV19 and TRBJ2-1 provide the parts outside the CDR3, is DGGITQSPKYLFRKEGQNVTLSCEQNLNHDAMYWYRQDPGQGLRLIYYSQIVNDFQKGDIAEGYSVSREKKESFPLTVTSAQKNPTAFYLCASSPSFNEQFFGPGTRLTVL.

This clonotype was picked up many times. J is TRBJ2-7 and V is TRBV4-2; D unclear. The CDR3 runs 12 residues. Deletions cut 0 bases from V and 5 bases from J, with 5 bases between. Germline values: CDR1 LGHNA, CDR2 YNFKEQ. CDR3 DNA: TGTGCCAGCAGCCAAGATAGTAACGAGCAGTACTTC. Translated, it gives CASSQDSNEQYF.

This clonotype was picked up one time. A clone one base away is much larger, so this may be a read error. The J gene is TRBJ2-7, the V gene TRBV9; no firm D call. The CDR3 has 15 amino acids. Germline V gene lookup returns CDR1 SGDLS and CDR2 YYNGEE. V was shortened by 3 bases and J by 9 bases, with 22 bases between the two germline ends. The CDR3 loop reads CASSADEVTQKGQYF. CDR3 sequence (DNA): TGTGCCAGCAGCGCAGACGAGGTGACCCAAAAGGGGCAGTACTTC.

This clonotype occurred many times. This sequence joins TRBV27 and TRBJ1-2; TRBD1 agrees at 7 bases. CDR1 and CDR2 from the germline V gene are MNHEY and SMNVEV (reference sequence). The CDR3 is 14 residues long. After removal of 6 bases from V and 5 bases from J, the junction contained 9 bases not matched to a gene. The CDR3 reads CASSATGMGYGYTF. CDR3 coding DNA: TGTGCCAGCAGCGCGACAGGGATGGGGTATGGCTACACCTTC.

The table lists this clonotype with a few counts. This chain uses TRBV5-5 with TRBJ2-7; 7 bases map to TRBD1. CDR1 and CDR2 from the germline V gene are SGHKS and YYEKEE (reference sequence). After removal of 0 bases from V and 4 bases from J, the junction contained 4 bases not matched to a gene. CDR3 size: 14 residues. The CDR3 loop is CASSLEQGWYEQYF. CDR3 sequence (DNA): TGTGCCAGCAGCTTGGAACAGGGGTGGTACGAGCAGTACTTC.

This clonotype has at least ten counts. The chain is built from TRBV20-1 and TRBJ2-7; maybe TRBD2 (5 bases). Germline V gene sequence: CDR1 DFQATT, CDR2 SNEGSKA (reference sequence). This CDR3 region has 13 residues. V was trimmed by 3 bases and J by 2 bases, leaving 11 bases between them. CDR3 sequence reads: CSASTLVPYEQYF. CDR3 nucleotide sequence: TGCAGTGCTAGCACACTAGTCCCCTACGAGCAGTACTTC.

The chain is built from TRBV6-5 and TRBJ1-1; 7 bases are shared with TRBD1. The CDR3 sequence is 16 residues long. Germline CDR1 MNHEY, CDR2 SVGAGI. Germline trimming cut 0 bases from V and 4 bases from J; bases unmatched to any gene: 8. This CDR3 reads CASSYSQGWAVTEAFF. As DNA, the CDR3 is TGTGCCAGCAGTTACTCACAGGGGTGGGCCGTCACTGAAGCTTTCTTT.

Of note for this clonotype: Possible read error: a much larger clone is one base away. J is TRBJ2-1 and V is TRBV4-2; D might be TRBD1 or TRBD2, each matching 5 bases. The length of the CDR3 is 15 residues. V lost 9 bases, J lost 7 bases, and 22 bases lay in between. Per germline, CDR1 LGHNA and CDR2 YNFKEQ. DNA of the CDR3: TGTGCCAGTACCCAAGAAACCGGGACGGTGAATGAGCAGTTCTTC. Translated, it gives CASTQETGTVNEQFF.

This clonotype was detected ten times or more. The chain has TRBV11-2 and TRBJ2-5; 7 nucleotides line up with TRBD2. The CDR3 has 18 residues. Germline CDR1 and CDR2: SGHAT and FQNNGV. After removal of 1 base from V and 0 bases from J, the junction contained 11 bases not matched to a gene. This CDR3 reads CASSLGPTRGWNQETQYF. CDR3 coding DNA: TGTGCCAGCAGCTTAGGACCCACGCGGGGGTGGAACCAAGAGACCCAGTACTTC.

This clonotype was detected many times. V is TRBV5-1 and J is TRBJ2-6, with D unclear. Germline CDR1 SGHRS, CDR2 YFSETQ. The CDR3 is made up of 14 amino acids. The ends were cut back, 4 bases at V and 0 bases at J, with 5 bases in the middle. CDR3 sequence reads: CASSPTSGANVLTF. The CDR3 region has the DNA TGCGCCAGCAGCCCGACCTCTGGGGCCAACGTCCTGACTTTC.

This clonotype was observed at least ten times. The V and J genes are TRBV6-5 and TRBJ2-6; D possibly corresponds to TRBD2 (6 bases). V was pared by 2 bases and J by 0 bases, with 8 bases between. The germline gives CDR1 MNHEY, CDR2 SVGAGI. The CDR3 extends over 16 amino acids. The CDR3 protein is CASSYARDSGANVLTF. In nucleotides, the CDR3 is TGTGCCAGCAGTTACGCGCGGGACTCTGGGGCCAACGTCCTGACTTTC.

This clonotype occurred many times. The chain uses TRBV12-3 or TRBV12-4 and TRBJ2-1; D remains unclear. This CDR3 spans 14 amino acids. V lost 7 bases, J lost 5 bases, and 15 bases lay in between. The CDR3 sequence: CASTLGAGDNEQFF. The CDR3, as DNA: TGTGCCAGCACTCTGGGCGCAGGAGACAATGAGCAGTTCTTC.

This clonotype has more than one count but fewer than ten. The gene calls are TRBV6-2 or TRBV6-3 and TRBJ2-7, with a tentative D call TRBD2 (6 bases). Germline CDR1 is MNHEY and CDR2 is SVGEGT. This CDR3 has 15 residues. V lost 0 bases and J lost 3, with 12 bases in between. Written as DNA, the CDR3 is TGTGCCAGCAGTTACTCGGCTAGCGCGAGCTACGAGCAGTACTTC. This codes for CASSYSASASYEQYF.

This clonotype was counted ten times or more. This chain joins TRBV20-1 and TRBJ2-5; possible D gene TRBD2, 5 bases. The CDR3 is 13 residues long. V was pared by 2 bases and J by 5 bases, with 12 bases between. Per germline, CDR1 DFQATT and CDR2 SNEGSKA (reference sequence). Here the CDR3 reads CSARTTRLETQYF. Written as DNA, the CDR3 is TGCAGTGCTAGAACAACTAGGCTGGAGACCCAGTACTTC.

This clonotype was counted many times. This sequence joins TRBV7-9 and TRBJ1-5; TRBD1 aligns across 7 bases. CDR1 is SEHNR, CDR2 FQNEAQ, per germline (reference sequence). V dropped 5 bases and J dropped 1; count of bases not matched to a gene: 2. This CDR3 spans 14 amino acids. The CDR3 DNA is TGTGCCAGCAGCCCCAGGGGGAGCAATCAGCCCCAGCATTTT. Its protein product is CASSPRGSNQPQHF.

This clonotype was seen at least ten times. The V gene is TRBV7-2, the J gene TRBJ2-5, with 8 bases matching TRBD1. This CDR3 region has 15 residues. Germline CDR1 and CDR2: SGHTA and FQGNSA. V was clipped by 0 bases and J by 5 bases; unmatched bases: 5. CDR3 sequence (DNA): TGTGCCAGCAGCTTAGCCGGGACAGGTGGCGAGACCCAGTACTTC. This translates into CASSLAGTGGETQYF.

This clonotype was picked up many times. V is TRBV2 and J is TRBJ2-2, with a tentative D call TRBD2 (6 bases). Between the trimmed V and J ends, which lost 1 base and 0 bases, there was a span of 9 bases. Germline V gene data show CDR1 as SNHLY and CDR2 as FYNNEI. The CDR3 consists of 16 residues. The CDR3 is CASSEEGTPNTGELFF. CDR3 in DNA: TGTGCCAGCAGTGAAGAAGGGACTCCGAACACCGGGGAGCTGTTTTTT.

At least ten counts were recorded for this clonotype. The J gene is TRBJ2-5, the V gene TRBV29-1; tentative D call: TRBD2 (7 bases). Germline V gene data show CDR1 as SQVTM and CDR2 as ANQGSEA. The CDR3 covers 16 residues. Trimming shortened V by 0 bases and J by 0 bases, and 14 bases separated the two germline ends. Here the CDR3 reads CSVEDEGGVYQETQYF. The CDR3 DNA follows: TGCAGCGTTGAAGATGAGGGGGGGGTGTACCAAGAGACCCAGTACTTC.

This clonotype was seen at least ten times. J is TRBJ2-4 and V is TRBV28, with 9 bases that match TRBD2. The CDR3 is 18 amino acids. CDR1 is MDHEN, CDR2 SYDVKM, per germline. V trimming: 6 bases; J trimming: 9 bases; junction bases outside the gene matches: 21. CDR3 sequence: CASRLTGTSSHGGGIQYF. CDR3 nucleotides: TGTGCCAGCAGACTAACCGGGACTAGCAGCCACGGGGGTGGCATTCAGTACTTC. The variable domain in full, with the rest retrieved from reference TRBV28 and TRBJ2-4, is DVKVTQSSRYLVKRTGEKVFLECVQDMDHENMFWYRQDPGLGLRLIYFSYDVKMKEKGDIPEGYSVSREKKERFSLILESASTNQTSMYLCASRLTGTSSHGGGIQYFGAGTRLSVL.

This chain connects TRBV28 to TRBJ2-1, with 8 nucleotides matching TRBD2. The CDR3 runs to 13 residues. Germline V gene sequence: CDR1 MDHEN, CDR2 SYDVKM. The V and J ends lost 10 bases and 3 bases, in that order; junction bases with no gene match: 5. The CDR3, as DNA: TGTGCCACGGGGCGGGAGGTCTACAATGAGCAGTTCTTC. This encodes CATGREVYNEQFF. Together with reference TRBV28 and TRBJ2-1, the CDR3 gives the full variable domain: DVKVTQSSRYLVKRTGEKVFLECVQDMDHENMFWYRQDPGLGLRLIYFSYDVKMKEKGDIPEGYSVSREKKERFSLILESASTNQTSMYLCATGREVYNEQFFGPGTRLTVL.

This clonotype was counted at least ten times. V gene TRBV7-9 combines with J gene TRBJ2-7; D is tentatively TRBD1 or TRBD2 (5 bases each). Trimming took 5 bases from V and 2 from J, leaving 7 bases between them. This CDR3 contains 12 residues. Germline assignment: CDR1 SEHNR and CDR2 FQNEAQ (reference sequence). This CDR3 reads CASSRGPYEQYF. CDR3 nucleotide sequence: TGTGCCAGCAGCCGGGGACCCTACGAGCAGTACTTC.

This clonotype was seen repeatedly, ten times or more. This chain joins TRBV5-1 and TRBJ2-7, with 7 positions matching TRBD1. Germline V lookup: CDR1 SGHRS, CDR2 YFSETQ. V was clipped by 3 bases and J by 2 bases; unmatched bases: 14. The CDR3 is 17 amino acids. CDR3 region: CASSSPTGQATPYEQYF. The CDR3 nucleotides are TGCGCCAGCAGCTCACCTACTGGACAGGCTACCCCCTACGAGCAGTACTTC.

This clonotype came up many times. V is TRBV12-3 or TRBV12-4 and J is TRBJ2-1; 12 bases match TRBD2. After removal of 6 bases from V and 9 bases from J, the junction contained 9 bases not matched to a gene. CDR3 length: 15 amino acids. Here the CDR3 reads CASSHRTSGEVEQFF. The CDR3 nucleotides are TGTGCCAGCAGCCACCGGACTAGCGGGGAGGTTGAGCAGTTCTTC.

The table lists this clonotype with many counts. The chain has TRBV6-6 and TRBJ2-4; tentative D call: TRBD2 (5 bases). CDR1 MNHNY and CDR2 SVGAGI come from the germline V gene (reference sequence). Deletions cut 7 bases from V and 7 bases from J, with 5 bases between. This CDR3 is 10 amino acids long. CDR3 coding DNA: TGTGCCAGCACGGGGAACATTCAGTACTTC. This translates into CASTGNIQYF.

The sample holds many counts of this clonotype. J is TRBJ2-7 and V is TRBV9; no definite D call. Germline assignment: CDR1 SGDLS and CDR2 YYNGEE. V lost 0 bases to trimming and J lost 4 bases, with 8 bases between them. This CDR3 comprises 13 residues. The CDR3 DNA reads TGTGCCAGCAGCGTAGGAGCCTCATACGAGCAGTACTTC. Protein product: CASSVGASYEQYF.

V gene TRBV20-1 combines with J gene TRBJ2-5, with D uncertain. This CDR3 region has 14 residues. The germline V gene encodes CDR1 DFQATT and CDR2 SNEGSKA (reference sequence). V gave up 1 base and J gave up 4 bases, with 13 bases separating them. The CDR3 here is CSARVPGARETQYF. For the CDR3, the DNA is TGCAGTGCTAGAGTACCTGGAGCACGAGAGACCCAGTACTTC.

The table lists this clonotype with many counts. As DNA, the CDR3 is TGTGCCAGCAGTTACCACGGCGGGACTCAAGAGACCCAGTACTTC. Residues: CASSYHGGTQETQYF. The rearrangement uses TRBV6-5 and TRBJ2-5; D possibly corresponds to TRBD2 (6 bases). This CDR3 has 15 amino acids. V lost 2 bases and J 2 bases, leaving 12 bases between the germline ends. Germline V lookup: CDR1 MNHEY, CDR2 SVGAGI.

This clonotype was detected ten times or more. The rearrangement uses TRBV5-1 and TRBJ2-1; weak D call: TRBD2 (6 bases). The CDR3 covers 14 residues. Germline V gene sequence: CDR1 SGHRS, CDR2 YFSETQ. V lost 0 bases and J 7 bases, leaving 11 bases between the germline ends. CDR3 sequence: CASSLGLGVNEQFF. In nucleotides, the CDR3 is TGCGCCAGCAGCTTGGGACTAGGGGTAAATGAGCAGTTCTTC.

This clonotype showed up many times. The chain joins TRBV7-9 to TRBJ1-5, with TRBD1 matching over 7 bases. Germline assignment: CDR1 SEHNR and CDR2 FQNEAQ (reference sequence). This CDR3 spans 13 amino acids. Trimming at V came to 2 bases and at J to 7 bases, leaving 2 bases not matched to a gene. The CDR3 spells CASSLQGEQPQHF. CDR3 DNA sequence: TGTGCCAGCAGCTTACAGGGGGAACAGCCCCAGCATTTT.

This clonotype was seen a few times. The chain combines TRBV12-5 with TRBJ2-5; a weak D match, TRBD1 (5 bases). The CDR3 is 15 residues long. CDR1 is LGHNT and CDR2 is FRNRAP in the germline V gene. Trimming shortened V by 1 base and J by 4 bases, and 13 bases separated the two germline ends. CDR3 coding DNA: TGTGCTAGTGGTTTGGACAGGAATAGAGCAGAGACCCAGTACTTC. Translation gives CASGLDRNRAETQYF.

The table lists this clonotype with many counts. The rearrangement links TRBV20-1 to TRBJ2-7; TRBD2 is a possible D gene (6 bases). CDR1 is DFQATT and CDR2 is SNEGSKA in the germline V gene (reference sequence). This CDR3 has 14 amino acids. V lost 2 bases, J lost 6 bases, and 17 bases lay in between. The chain's CDR3 is CSARLRDSWGEQYF. In DNA form, the CDR3 reads TGCAGTGCTAGACTAAGGGACTCCTGGGGCGAGCAGTACTTC.